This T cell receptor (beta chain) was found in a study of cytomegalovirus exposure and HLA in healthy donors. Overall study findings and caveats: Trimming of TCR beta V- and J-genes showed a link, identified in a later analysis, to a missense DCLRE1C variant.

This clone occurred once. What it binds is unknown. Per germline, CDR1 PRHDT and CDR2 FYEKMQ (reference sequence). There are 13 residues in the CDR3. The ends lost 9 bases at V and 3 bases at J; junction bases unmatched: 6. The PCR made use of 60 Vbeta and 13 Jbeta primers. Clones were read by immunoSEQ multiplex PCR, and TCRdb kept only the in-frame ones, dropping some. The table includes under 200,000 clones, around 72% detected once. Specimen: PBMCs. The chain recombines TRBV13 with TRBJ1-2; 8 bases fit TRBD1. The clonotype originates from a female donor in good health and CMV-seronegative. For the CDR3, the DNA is TGTGCCAGTAGAACAGGGGGAGACTATGGCTACACCTTC. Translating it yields CASRTGGDYGYTF.